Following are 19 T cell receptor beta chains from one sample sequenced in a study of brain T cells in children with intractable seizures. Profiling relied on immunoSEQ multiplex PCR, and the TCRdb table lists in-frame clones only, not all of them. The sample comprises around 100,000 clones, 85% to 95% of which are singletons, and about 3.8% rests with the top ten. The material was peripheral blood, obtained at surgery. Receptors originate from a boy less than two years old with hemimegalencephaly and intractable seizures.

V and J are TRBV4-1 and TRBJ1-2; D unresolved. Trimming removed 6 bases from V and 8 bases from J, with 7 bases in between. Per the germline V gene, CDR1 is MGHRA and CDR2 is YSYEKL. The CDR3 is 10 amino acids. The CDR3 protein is CASRAYGYTF. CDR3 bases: TGCGCCAGCAGGGCTTACGGCTACACCTTC.

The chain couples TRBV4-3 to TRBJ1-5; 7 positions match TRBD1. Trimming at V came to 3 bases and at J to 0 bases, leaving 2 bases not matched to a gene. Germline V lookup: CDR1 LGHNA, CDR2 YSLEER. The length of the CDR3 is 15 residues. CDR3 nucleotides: TGCGCCAGCAGCCAGTACAGGGGTAGCAATCAGCCCCAGCATTTT. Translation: CASSQYRGSNQPQHF.

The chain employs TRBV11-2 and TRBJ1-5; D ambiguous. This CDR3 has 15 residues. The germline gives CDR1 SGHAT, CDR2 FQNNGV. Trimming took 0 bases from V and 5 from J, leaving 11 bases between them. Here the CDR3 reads CASSLENRVDQPQHF. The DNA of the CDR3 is TGTGCCAGCAGCTTAGAAAATAGGGTAGATCAGCCCCAGCATTTT.

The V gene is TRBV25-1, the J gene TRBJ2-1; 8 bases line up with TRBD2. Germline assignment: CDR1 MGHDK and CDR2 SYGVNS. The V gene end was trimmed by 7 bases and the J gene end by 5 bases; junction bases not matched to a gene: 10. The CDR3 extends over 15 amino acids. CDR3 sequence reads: CASTLAGLKNNEQFF. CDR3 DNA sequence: TGTGCCAGCACCCTAGCGGGTCTTAAGAACAATGAGCAGTTCTTC.

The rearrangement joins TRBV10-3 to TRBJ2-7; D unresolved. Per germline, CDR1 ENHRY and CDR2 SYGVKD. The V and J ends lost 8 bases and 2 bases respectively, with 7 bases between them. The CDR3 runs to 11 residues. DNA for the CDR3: TGTGCCATCCGGACGGCCTACGAGCAGTACTTC. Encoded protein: CAIRTAYEQYF.

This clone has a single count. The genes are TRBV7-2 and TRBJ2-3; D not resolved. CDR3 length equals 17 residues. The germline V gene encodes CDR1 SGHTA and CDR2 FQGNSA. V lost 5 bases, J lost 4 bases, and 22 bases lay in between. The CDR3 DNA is TGTGCCAGCAGCCCCCGGTTCGTAGTCGCGACGGCAGATACGCAGTATTTT. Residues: CASSPRFVVATADTQYF.

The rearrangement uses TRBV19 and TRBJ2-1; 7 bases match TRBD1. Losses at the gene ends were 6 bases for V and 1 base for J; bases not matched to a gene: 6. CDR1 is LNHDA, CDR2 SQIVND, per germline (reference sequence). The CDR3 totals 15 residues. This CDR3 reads CASRPRQGSYNEQFF. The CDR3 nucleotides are TGTGCCAGTAGACCTCGACAGGGTTCCTACAATGAGCAGTTCTTC.

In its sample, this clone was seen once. CDR3 nucleotide sequence: TGTGCCAGCAGCCCGACAGGCCTAACTAACTATGGCTACACCTTC. Amino acid sequence: CASSPTGLTNYGYTF. The chain carries TRBV28 and TRBJ1-2, with a tentative D call TRBD1 (6 bases). Per germline, CDR1 MDHEN and CDR2 SYDVKM. CDR3 length: 15 residues. The germline V and J ends were trimmed by 6 bases and 0 bases, with 14 bases remaining between them.

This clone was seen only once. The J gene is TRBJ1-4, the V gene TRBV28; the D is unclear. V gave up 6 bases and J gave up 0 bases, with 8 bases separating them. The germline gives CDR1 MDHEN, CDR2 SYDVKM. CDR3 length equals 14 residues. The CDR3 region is CASRVSATNEKLFF. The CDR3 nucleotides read TGTGCCAGCAGGGTTTCTGCAACTAATGAAAAACTGTTTTTT.

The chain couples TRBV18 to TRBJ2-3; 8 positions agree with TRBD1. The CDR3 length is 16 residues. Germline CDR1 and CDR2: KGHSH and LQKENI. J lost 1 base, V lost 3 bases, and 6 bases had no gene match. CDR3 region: CASSPQGAHRTDTQYF. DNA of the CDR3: TGTGCCAGCTCACCCCAGGGGGCCCACCGCACAGATACGCAGTATTTT. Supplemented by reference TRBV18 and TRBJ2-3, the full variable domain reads NAGVMQNPRHLVRRRGQEARLRCSPMKGHSHVYWYRQLPEEGLKFMVYLQKENIIDESGMPKERFSAEFPKEGPSILRIQQVVRGDSAAYFCASSPQGAHRTDTQYFGPGTRLTVL.

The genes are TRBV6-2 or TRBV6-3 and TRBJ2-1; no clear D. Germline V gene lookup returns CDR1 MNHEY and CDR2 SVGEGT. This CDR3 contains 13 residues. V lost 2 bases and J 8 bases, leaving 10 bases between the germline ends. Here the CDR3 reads CASSYRISHEQFF. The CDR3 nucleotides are TGTGCCAGCAGTTACCGTATTAGCCATGAGCAGTTCTTC.

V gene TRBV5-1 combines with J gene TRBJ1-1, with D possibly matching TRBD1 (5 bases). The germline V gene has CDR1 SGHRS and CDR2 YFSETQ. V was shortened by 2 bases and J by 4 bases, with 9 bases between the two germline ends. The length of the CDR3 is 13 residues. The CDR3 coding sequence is TGCGCCAGCAGCTTTGACAGTAGCACTGAAGCTTTCTTT. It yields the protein CASSFDSSTEAFF.

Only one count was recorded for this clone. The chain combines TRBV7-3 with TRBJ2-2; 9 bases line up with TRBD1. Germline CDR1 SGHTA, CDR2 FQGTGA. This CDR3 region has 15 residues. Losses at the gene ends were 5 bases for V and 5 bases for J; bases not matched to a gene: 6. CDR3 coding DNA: TGTGCCAGCAGCCCCGGGACAGGGAGTACCGGGGAGCTGTTTTTT. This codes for CASSPGTGSTGELFF.

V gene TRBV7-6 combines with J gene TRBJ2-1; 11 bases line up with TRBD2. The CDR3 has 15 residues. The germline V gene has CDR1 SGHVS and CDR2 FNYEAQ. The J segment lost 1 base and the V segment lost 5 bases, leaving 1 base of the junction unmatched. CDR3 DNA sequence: TGTGCCAGCAGCCCTAGCGGGGGGTCCTACAATGAGCAGTTCTTC. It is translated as CASSPSGGSYNEQFF.

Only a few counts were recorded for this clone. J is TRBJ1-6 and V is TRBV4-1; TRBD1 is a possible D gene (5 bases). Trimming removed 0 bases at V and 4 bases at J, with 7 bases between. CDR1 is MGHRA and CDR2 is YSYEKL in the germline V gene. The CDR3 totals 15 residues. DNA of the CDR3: TGCGCCAGCAGCCAAGATCAGGGTTATAATTCACCCCTCCACTTT. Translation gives CASSQDQGYNSPLHF.

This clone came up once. The CDR3 coding sequence is TGTGCCAGCAGCTTACTAGCGGCTAACACCGGGGAGCTGTTTTTT. It encodes CASSLLAANTGELFF. The J gene is TRBJ2-2, the V gene TRBV5-4, with TRBD2 matching over 8 bases. The germline CDR1 and CDR2 sequences are SGHNT and YYREEE (reference sequence). After removal of 2 bases from V and 2 bases from J, the junction contained 2 bases not matched to a gene. This CDR3 is 15 amino acids long.

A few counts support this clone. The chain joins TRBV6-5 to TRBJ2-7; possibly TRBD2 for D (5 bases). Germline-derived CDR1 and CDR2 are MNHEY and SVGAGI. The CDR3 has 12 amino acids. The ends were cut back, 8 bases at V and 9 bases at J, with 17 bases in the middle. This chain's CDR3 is CASASQRSVQYF. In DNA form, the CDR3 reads TGTGCCAGCGCTAGTCAGCGGAGCGTGCAGTACTTC.

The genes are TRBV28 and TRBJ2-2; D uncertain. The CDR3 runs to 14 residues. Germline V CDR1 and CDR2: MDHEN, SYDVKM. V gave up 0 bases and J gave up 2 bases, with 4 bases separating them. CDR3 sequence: CASSLWDNTGELFF. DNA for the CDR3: TGTGCCAGCAGTTTATGGGACAACACCGGGGAGCTGTTTTTT.

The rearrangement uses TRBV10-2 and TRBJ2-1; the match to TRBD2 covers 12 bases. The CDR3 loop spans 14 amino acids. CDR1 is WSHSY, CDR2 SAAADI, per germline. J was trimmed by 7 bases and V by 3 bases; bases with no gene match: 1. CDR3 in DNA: TGCGCCAGCAGTGATCTAGCGGGAGGGAATGAGCAGTTCTTC. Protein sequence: CASSDLAGGNEQFF.